The 32 T cell receptor beta chains given below trace back to one sample, sequenced in a study of glioma-infiltrating T cells. TCR alpha and beta CDR3 regions were amplified from RNA using iRepertoire nested multiplex PCR. Via MiXCR, TCRdb re-called the multiplex PCR reads, giving one row per CDR3 protein. The sample lists approximately 140,000 distinct CDR3 sequences, under 25% occurring once. Material for sequencing was glioma tissue, nonneoplastic brain tissue, or PBMCs (not recorded which). Every receptor here comes from a human donor with low-grade glioma or glioblastoma, undergoing nonglioma brain surgery, or in good health (not recorded which).

This clonotype was picked up many times. V gene TRBV28 combines with J gene TRBJ1-5, with D perhaps matching TRBD1 (5 bases). The CDR3 totals 13 residues. Between the trimmed V and J ends, which lost 7 bases and 4 bases, there was a span of 11 bases. Germline values: CDR1 MDHEN, CDR2 SYDVKM. The CDR3 DNA reads TGTGCCAGCAAATGGGGGGGAAATCAGCCCCAGCATTTT. The encoded protein is CASKWGGNQPQHF.

In this sample, this clonotype turned up a few times. The chain combines TRBV5-4 with TRBJ1-2; maybe TRBD1 (6 bases). V shed 0 bases and J shed 7 bases, with 13 bases lying between them. CDR1 and CDR2 (germline): SGHNT, YYREEE (reference sequence). This CDR3 has 14 residues. CDR3 DNA: TGTGCCAGCAGCTTGGGAGCAGGGGTGATTGGCTACACCTTC. Amino acid sequence: CASSLGAGVIGYTF.

The chain couples TRBV12-3 or TRBV12-4 to TRBJ2-3, with D perhaps TRBD1 or TRBD2 (5 bases each). The CDR3 spans 16 residues. V was trimmed by 9 bases and J by 2 bases, leaving 21 bases between them. CDR3 in DNA: TGTGCCAGTACTGGCCCCGGGACGGATGACACAGATACGCAGTATTTT. This encodes CASTGPGTDDTDTQYF.

At least ten counts were recorded for this clonotype. The CDR3 region is CASSDRTVSNEQFF. CDR3 nucleotides: TGTGCCAGCAGTGACCGGACAGTTTCCAATGAGCAGTTCTTC. The chain uses TRBV6-1 and TRBJ2-1; D possibly corresponds to TRBD1 (6 bases). V lost 3 bases, J lost 6 bases, and 12 bases lay in between. The germline V gene encodes CDR1 MNHNS and CDR2 SASEGT. The length of the CDR3 is 14 residues.

This clonotype was counted ten times or more. V and J are TRBV28 and TRBJ2-7; D might be TRBD1 (6 bases). Germline V CDR1 and CDR2: MDHEN, SYDVKM. With 7 bases removed from V and 0 bases from J, the gap between germline ends came to 13 bases. The CDR3 consists of 14 residues. The CDR3 coding sequence is TGTGCCAGCAACAACCAGGGGAGCTCCTACGAGCAGTACGTC. Amino acids: CASNNQGSSYEQYV.

This clonotype occurred many times. The V and J genes are TRBV25-1 and TRBJ2-7, with 8 bases aligning to TRBD1. Germline trimming cut 2 bases from V and 2 bases from J; bases unmatched to any gene: 8. This CDR3 spans 16 amino acids. Germline CDR1 is MGHDK and CDR2 is SYGVNS. The CDR3 here is CASSEPDRGITYEQYV. The DNA of the CDR3 is TGTGCCAGCAGTGAACCTGACAGGGGAATTACCTACGAGCAGTACGTC.

This clonotype was counted at least ten times. This chain uses TRBV15 with TRBJ2-3; D possibly corresponds to TRBD1 (6 bases). This CDR3 spans 16 amino acids. The ends were cut back, 1 base at V and 0 bases at J, with 11 bases in the middle. Germline assignment: CDR1 LNHNV and CDR2 YYDKDF (reference sequence). For the CDR3, the DNA is TGTGCCACCAGCAGAGCAGAGACAGGTAGCACAGATACGCAGTATTTT. As protein: CATSRAETGSTDTQYF. Drawing the rest from reference TRBV15 and TRBJ2-3, the complete variable domain is DAMVIQNPRYQVTQFGKPVTLSCSQTLNHNVMYWYQQKSSQAPKLLFHYYDKDFNNEADTPDNFQSRRPNTSFCFLDIRSPGLGDTAMYLCATSRAETGSTDTQYFGPGTRLTVL.

At least ten counts were recorded for this clonotype. The V and J genes are TRBV7-9 and TRBJ2-3; 9 bases match TRBD1. The J segment lost 0 bases and the V segment lost 6 bases, leaving 7 bases of the junction unmatched. CDR1 is SEHNR and CDR2 is FQNEAQ in the germline V gene (reference sequence). The CDR3 consists of 16 residues. The CDR3 DNA reads TGTGCCAGCAGGCCAGGACAGGGGCTGAGCACAGATACGCAGTATTTT. This codes for CASRPGQGLSTDTQYF.

This clonotype has a handful of counts. The rearrangement links TRBV11-2 to TRBJ2-3; 7 bases agree with TRBD2. V gave up 1 base and J gave up 1 base; unmatched junction bases: 8. In germline, CDR1 is SGHAT, CDR2 FQNNGV. CDR3 size: 17 residues. The DNA of the CDR3 is TGTGCCAGCAGCTTAGGGCAATGGGCGGGGGGCACAGATACGCAGTATTTT. Translating it yields CASSLGQWAGGTDTQYF.

This clonotype was observed at least ten times. The chain joins TRBV7-2 to TRBJ2-3; 7 nucleotides match TRBD2. V gave up 2 bases and J gave up 2 bases; unmatched junction bases: 4. In germline, CDR1 is SGHTA, CDR2 FQGNSA. The CDR3 spans 15 residues. CDR3 region: CASSLTTSHTDTQYF. The CDR3, as DNA: TGTGCCAGCAGCTTAACGACTAGCCACACAGATACGCAGTATTTT.

This clonotype was seen at least ten times. One end of the junction varies from germline; a read error may be responsible. The V gene is TRBV7-7, the J gene TRBJ2-3; D is unresolved. Germline CDR1 is SSHAT and CDR2 is FNYEAQ (reference sequence). This CDR3 has 14 amino acids. For the CDR3, the DNA is TGTGCTAGCAGCTTAACCGGAGGCACAGATACGCAGTATTTT. Its translation: CASSLTGGTDTQYF. Filled out from reference TRBV7-7 and TRBJ2-3, the complete variable domain reads GAGVSQSPRYKVTKRGQDVTLRCDPISSHATLYWYQQALGQGPEFLTYFNYEAQPDKSGLPSDRFSAERPEGSISTLTIQRTEQRDSAMYRCASSLTGGTDTQYFGPGTRLTVL.

As for this clonotype: The junction shows a germline mismatch at one end, possibly a read error. The CDR3 spells CASSLSSYNDQFF. The CDR3 nucleotides read TGTGCCAGCAGTTTGAGCTCCTACAATGATCAGTTCTTC. The chain employs TRBV27 and TRBJ2-1; D call uncertain. Germline V gene lookup returns CDR1 MNHEY and CDR2 SMNVEV (reference sequence). The CDR3 is made up of 13 amino acids.

This chain connects TRBV7-2 to TRBJ2-1; 11 nucleotides align to TRBD2. V trimming: 5 bases; J trimming: 5 bases; junction bases outside the gene matches: 2. The CDR3 extends over 14 amino acids. CDR1 SGHTA and CDR2 FQGNSA come from the germline V gene. The chain's CDR3 is CASSPGLADNEQFF. The CDR3 DNA reads TGTGCCAGCAGCCCGGGACTAGCGGACAATGAGCAGTTCTTC.

This clonotype was observed many times. The rearrangement joins TRBV20-1 to TRBJ1-2; D perhaps matches TRBD1 (5 bases). The germline CDR1 and CDR2 sequences are DFQATT and SNEGSKA (reference sequence). CDR3 length: 14 amino acids. Trimming took 3 bases from V and 7 from J, leaving 18 bases between them. For the CDR3, the DNA is TGCAGTGCTAGTGTTGGCAAGGGGACCTCTGGCTACACCTTC. Protein: CSASVGKGTSGYTF.

The J gene is TRBJ2-5, the V gene TRBV5-1, with D possibly being TRBD2 (6 bases). CDR1 and CDR2 (germline): SGHRS, YFSETQ. V was clipped by 7 bases and J by 2 bases, with 12 bases between them. The CDR3 is 13 amino acids. In DNA form, the CDR3 reads TGCGCCAGCCAGGAGGGTTCACAAGAGACCCAGTACTTC. Protein product: CASQEGSQETQYF.

In the case of this clonotype: No conserved phenylalanine or tryptophan ends this CDR3, so it is likely a read error. The CDR3 DNA follows: TGTGCCAGCAGTTTGGGGGGGCCGGAGACCCAGTACCTC. As protein: CASSLGGPETQYL. V is TRBV7-9 and J is TRBJ2-5; tentative D call: TRBD2 (7 bases). The CDR3 is 13 amino acids. Germline assignment: CDR1 SEHNR and CDR2 FQNEAQ (reference sequence). V was shortened by 6 bases and J by 5 bases, with 13 bases between the two germline ends.

This clonotype was picked up many times. The chain carries TRBV14 and TRBJ1-3, with no clear D. Deletions cut 4 bases from V and 0 bases from J, with 13 bases between. CDR1 is SGHDN and CDR2 is FVKESK in the germline V gene. This CDR3 has 16 residues. CDR3 in amino acids: CASSPRSALSGNTIYF. The CDR3, as DNA: TGTGCCAGCAGCCCGAGATCAGCCCTCTCTGGAAACACCATATATTTT.

This clonotype was counted many times. The CDR3 spells CASSWGDTDTQYF. CDR3 bases: TGTGCCAGCAGTTGGGGGGACACAGATACGCAGTATTTT. This chain uses TRBV27 with TRBJ2-3, with TRBD2 as a possible D gene (6 bases). V was clipped by 4 bases and J by 2 bases, with 7 bases between them. This CDR3 is built from 13 residues. Germline V gene lookup returns CDR1 MNHEY and CDR2 SMNVEV (reference sequence).

In this sample, this clonotype turned up many times. The genes are TRBV6-1 and TRBJ1-1, with D uncertain. The germline V gene encodes CDR1 MNHNS and CDR2 SASEGT. The CDR3 is 16 residues long. The V gene lost 1 base and the J gene lost 2 bases, with 14 bases spanning the gap. DNA of the CDR3: TGTGCCAGCAGTGAAGTTAGTGTAAGGACCAACACTGAAGCTTTCTTT. Translation: CASSEVSVRTNTEAFF.

This clonotype was seen a few times. This chain links TRBV4-2 with TRBJ2-1; 7 positions match TRBD2. Trimming removed 4 bases from V and 2 bases from J; junction bases left unmatched: 2. This CDR3 is built from 14 residues. Per germline, CDR1 LGHNA and CDR2 YNFKEQ. The CDR3 region is CASSPSGAYNEQFF. The CDR3 DNA sequence: TGTGCCAGCAGCCCGAGCGGGGCCTACAATGAGCAGTTCTTC.

This clonotype was seen ten or more times. CDR3 nucleotide sequence: TGTGCCACCAGCAGACTACAGGGGAGGGAGACCCAGTACTTC. Protein: CATSRLQGRETQYF. This chain connects TRBV15 to TRBJ2-5, with D perhaps matching TRBD1 (7 bases). CDR3 length: 14 amino acids. In germline, CDR1 is LNHNV, CDR2 YYDKDF (reference sequence). Trimming pared 2 bases from V and 5 bases from J, leaving 12 bases between.

With regard to this clonotype: This may come from a read error, since a much larger clone is one base off. The chain carries TRBV2 and TRBJ1-2, with D maybe TRBD1 (5 bases). The V and J ends lost 5 bases and 8 bases respectively, with 15 bases between them. Germline V gene lookup returns CDR1 SNHLY and CDR2 FYNNEI. The CDR3 has 13 amino acids. CDR3 residues: CASSSRDEGGYTF. The CDR3 DNA follows: TGTGCCAGCAGTTCTCGGGACGAGGGAGGCTACACCTTC.

Points on this clonotype: With a much larger clone just one base away, this may be a read error. It is likely a read error, because the conserved phenylalanine at the end of the CDR3 is missing. The V call is TRBV6-9, the J call TRBJ2-1; D is possibly TRBD1 (5 bases). Germline V lookup: CDR1 MNHGY, CDR2 SVAAGI. The CDR3 is 14 residues long. The V gene lost 7 bases and the J gene lost 5 bases, with 15 bases spanning the gap. The CDR3, as DNA: TGTGCCAGCACTTCCTCCAGGGTCAACAATGAGCAGTTCTTA. It codes for CASTSSRVNNEQFL.

The chain carries TRBV20-1 and TRBJ1-2; 8 bases map to TRBD1. The ends lost 0 bases at V and 6 bases at J; junction bases unmatched: 18. Germline V gene sequence: CDR1 DFQATT, CDR2 SNEGSKA (reference sequence). CDR3 length equals 18 residues. In DNA, the CDR3 is TGCAGTGCTAGAGACCCGAACTCCGCGCAGGGGGCTACGGATGGCTACACCTTC. It codes for CSARDPNSAQGATDGYTF.

This clonotype was found many times. This sequence joins TRBV7-9 and TRBJ1-5; D unresolved. Germline V lookup: CDR1 SEHNR, CDR2 FQNEAQ (reference sequence). V dropped 6 bases and J dropped 5 bases, with 14 bases sitting between them. This CDR3 has 14 amino acids. This CDR3 reads CASSTGGIDQPQHF. The DNA of the CDR3 is TGTGCCAGCAGTACGGGAGGCATTGATCAGCCCCAGCATTTT. Full variable domain (rest looked up from reference TRBV7-9 and TRBJ1-5): DTGVSQNPRHKITKRGQNVTFRCDPISEHNRLYWYRQTLGQGPEFLTYFQNEAQLEKSRLLSDRFSAERPKGSFSTLEIQRTEQGDSAMYLCASSTGGIDQPQHFGDGTRLSIL.

The chain has TRBV6-2 or TRBV6-3 and TRBJ1-4, with 8 bases that match TRBD1. V dropped 6 bases and J dropped 7; count of bases not matched to a gene: 10. Germline values: CDR1 MNHEY, CDR2 SVGEGT. The CDR3 has 15 residues. For the CDR3, the DNA is TGTGCCAGCAGCGACGTAGGAACAGGGGGTGAAAAACTGTTTTTT. Protein: CASSDVGTGGEKLFF.

V usage is TRBV2 and J usage is TRBJ1-5; D ambiguous. The CDR3 runs to 15 residues. Trimming pared 5 bases from V and 3 bases from J, leaving 14 bases between. Germline loops: CDR1 SNHLY, CDR2 FYNNEI. The chain's CDR3 is CASSPLHGPNQPQHF. CDR3 sequence (DNA): TGTGCCAGCAGTCCACTACACGGACCCAATCAGCCCCAGCATTTT.

To note about this clonotype: A much larger clone lies one base from this, so it may be a read error. The CDR3: CATSTQVNTEAFF. For the CDR3, the DNA is TGTGCCACCAGCACCCAAGTGAACACTGAAGCTTTCTTT. The chain links TRBV15 to TRBJ1-1; D unresolved. The CDR3 has 13 residues. Per the germline V gene, CDR1 is LNHNV and CDR2 is YYDKDF (reference sequence). V was clipped by 4 bases and J by 0 bases, with 6 bases between them. The full variable domain, its missing parts supplied by reference TRBV15 and TRBJ1-1, is DAMVIQNPRYQVTQFGKPVTLSCSQTLNHNVMYWYQQKSSQAPKLLFHYYDKDFNNEADTPDNFQSRRPNTSFCFLDIRSPGLGDTAMYLCATSTQVNTEAFFGQGTRLTVV.

This clonotype was picked up a small number of times. The rearrangement links TRBV5-4 to TRBJ2-3, with D unresolved. The V gene's germline CDR1 is SGHNT and CDR2 YYREEE (reference sequence). Trimming shortened V by 4 bases and J by 2 bases, and 5 bases separated the two germline ends. This CDR3 spans 12 amino acids. CDR3 loop: CASSGITDTQYF. The CDR3 bases are TGTGCCAGCAGCGGAATCACAGATACGCAGTATTTT.

The rearrangement joins TRBV19 to TRBJ2-3; 7 bases line up with TRBD1. This CDR3 region has 14 residues. Germline trimming cut 7 bases from V and 1 base from J; bases unmatched to any gene: 5. From germline, CDR1 is LNHDA and CDR2 SQIVND (reference sequence). CDR3 coding DNA: TGTGCCAGTAACGACAGGGTGGGCACAGATACGCAGTATTTT. Its translation: CASNDRVGTDTQYF. Based on the CDR3 plus reference TRBV19 and TRBJ2-3, the full variable domain is DGGITQSPKYLFRKEGQNVTLSCEQNLNHDAMYWYRQDPGQGLRLIYYSQIVNDFQKGDIAEGYSVSREKKESFPLTVTSAQKNPTAFYLCASNDRVGTDTQYFGPGTRLTVL.

This clonotype was seen a handful of times. Mismatch with germline at one junction end may stem from a read error. The rearrangement uses TRBV7-7 and TRBJ1-3; maybe TRBD1 (5 bases). CDR1 and CDR2 from the germline V gene are SSHAT and FNYEAQ (reference sequence). The CDR3 runs 13 residues. The CDR3 DNA reads TGTGCTAGCAGCCCCGGGACCGGCGAGGTCATATATTTT. Amino acids: CASSPGTGEVIYF.

This clonotype was seen more than once but under ten times. The chain uses TRBV19 and TRBJ2-2; 11 nucleotides line up with TRBD2. Germline V gives CDR1 LNHDA, CDR2 SQIVND (reference sequence). Trimming cost V 6 bases and J 7 bases; bases outside gene matches: 13. The CDR3 totals 17 residues. The CDR3 DNA sequence: TGTGCCAGTAGACCTTCTAGCGGGGGGCCTACGGGCGGGGAGCTGTTTTTT. Protein: CASRPSSGGPTGGELFF.